This TCR beta chain was identified during a study of blood T cell repertoires in COVID-19. V trimming: 0 bases; J trimming: 6 bases; junction bases outside the gene matches: 5. Per germline, CDR1 SGHVS and CDR2 FNYEAQ. The CDR3 spans 16 residues. Sequencing used immunoSEQ multiplex PCR; TCRdb keeps in-frame clones, though not all of them. The sample shows some 89,000 clones, around four fifths of them seen only once. The sequence came from a man between 65 and 85 years old with acute or convalescent COVID-19. The sequenced material came from peripheral blood. The chain uses TRBV7-6 and TRBJ2-2; 9 bases are shared with TRBD1. CDR3 protein: CASSLAGTGFAGELFF. The CDR3 bases are TGTGCCAGCAGCTTAGCGGGGACAGGGTTTGCCGGGGAGCTGTTTTTT. Complete variable domain (other parts from reference TRBV7-6 and TRBJ2-2): GAGVSQSPRYKVTKRGQDVALRCDPISGHVSLYWYRQALGQGPEFLTYFNYEAQQDKSGLPNDRFSAERPEGSISTLTIQRTEQRDSAMYRCASSLAGTGFAGELFFGEGSRLTVL.